This T cell receptor beta chain comes out of a study of blood T cell repertoires in COVID-19. Study information: Some COVID-19 samples were acute and others convalescent; all came from the United States, Italy and Spain.

Study processing details: Amplification from reference gene primers served as the basis for estimated nucleated cell counts. Sequencing was performed with immunoSEQ multiplex PCR; in TCRdb, only in-frame clones are kept and a portion is missing. V and J calls and clone size are given by that table; D and trimming were obtained from the DNA. The sample contains more than 95,000 clones, 80% to 90% of which appear only once. The table lists this clone with a count of one. This CDR3 spans 15 amino acids. Trimming left V 3 bases short and J 2 bases short, with 11 bases between. CDR1 is KGHSH, CDR2 LQKENI, per germline.

The sequence was collected from a man in his forties or fifties with acute or convalescent COVID-19. The rearrangement uses TRBV18 and TRBJ1-3, with no clear D. Sequencing was done on a sample of peripheral blood. CDR3 amino acids: CASSPAPGPGNTIYF. CDR3 coding DNA: TGTGCCAGCTCACCTGCCCCTGGCCCTGGAAACACCATATATTTT.